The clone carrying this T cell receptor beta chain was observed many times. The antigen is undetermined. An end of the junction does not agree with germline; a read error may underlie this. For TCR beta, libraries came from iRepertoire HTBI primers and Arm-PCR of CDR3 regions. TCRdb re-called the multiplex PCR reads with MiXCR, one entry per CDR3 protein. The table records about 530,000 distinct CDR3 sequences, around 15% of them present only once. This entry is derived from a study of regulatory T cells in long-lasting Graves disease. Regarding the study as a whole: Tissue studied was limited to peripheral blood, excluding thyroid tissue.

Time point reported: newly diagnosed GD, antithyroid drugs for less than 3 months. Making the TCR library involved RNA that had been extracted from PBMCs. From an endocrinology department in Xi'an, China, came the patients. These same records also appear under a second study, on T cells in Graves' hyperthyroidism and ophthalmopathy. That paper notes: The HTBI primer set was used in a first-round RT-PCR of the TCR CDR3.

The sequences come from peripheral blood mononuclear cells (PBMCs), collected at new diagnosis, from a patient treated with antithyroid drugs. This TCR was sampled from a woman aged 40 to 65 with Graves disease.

The CDR3 DNA sequence: TGTGCCAGCATTGAAACAGGGAAAGCTTTCTTT. Its protein product is CASIETGKAFF. The V gene is TRBV6-1, the J gene TRBJ1-1, with a tentative D call TRBD1 (6 bases). The CDR3 length is 11 residues. CDR1 and CDR2 from the germline V gene are MNHNS and SASEGT.